The 20 T cell receptor beta chains in this list originate from one sample, sequenced in a study of T cell responses to AZD1222 COVID-19 vaccine. The method was immunoSEQ multiplex PCR; TCRdb's version includes in-frame clones alone and lacks a portion of them. This sample carries under 130,000 clones, 75% to 90% of them seen once, and the ten largest clones take roughly 20%. The source was peripheral blood, collected on day 0 of AZD1222 vaccination. These receptors originate from an adult in good health.

The V gene is TRBV6-5, the J gene TRBJ2-3; tentatively, D is TRBD1 or TRBD2 (6 bases each). Per germline, CDR1 MNHEY and CDR2 SVGAGI. The CDR3 consists of 13 residues. The germline V and J ends were trimmed by 7 bases and 4 bases, with 12 bases remaining between them. The DNA of the CDR3 is TGTGCCAGCACACCCGGGGGCTCAGATACGCAGTATTTT. This translates into CASTPGGSDTQYF.

The V gene is TRBV9, the J gene TRBJ2-1, with 9 bases fitting TRBD2. Trimming took 3 bases from V and 4 from J; bases not matched to a gene: 8. This CDR3 contains 16 residues. CDR1 is SGDLS and CDR2 is YYNGEE in the germline V gene. Here the CDR3 reads CASSALESGGYNEQFF. DNA of the CDR3: TGTGCCAGCAGCGCCCTGGAAAGCGGGGGGTACAATGAGCAGTTCTTC.

The V and J genes are TRBV5-8 and TRBJ2-3; 8 nucleotides line up with TRBD2. CDR1 and CDR2 (germline): SGHTS, YDEGEE. The V and J ends lost 3 bases and 4 bases, in that order; junction bases with no gene match: 1. CDR3 length: 13 amino acids. The CDR3 sequence: CASSSGGADTQYF. The CDR3 DNA reads TGTGCCAGCAGCTCGGGAGGGGCAGATACGCAGTATTTT.

This chain uses TRBV7-2 with TRBJ1-6; tentatively, D is TRBD1 (5 bases). The CDR3 runs 16 residues. The V end was cut by 1 base, the J end by 6 bases, with 13 bases between. The germline gives CDR1 SGHTA, CDR2 FQGNSA. The CDR3 DNA reads as TGTGCCAGCAGCTTAGGCGGGGCCCCTGTTAATTCACCCCTCCACTTT. It yields the protein CASSLGGAPVNSPLHF.

V is TRBV7-8 and J is TRBJ2-1; D may be TRBD1 or TRBD2 (5 bases each). The CDR3 length is 15 residues. Germline values: CDR1 SGHVS, CDR2 FQNEAQ. The germline V and J ends were trimmed by 7 bases and 2 bases, with 15 bases remaining between them. CDR3 loop: CASKWGLGAYNEQFF. The CDR3, as DNA: TGTGCCAGCAAATGGGGCTTGGGAGCCTACAATGAGCAGTTCTTC.

This clone was recorded once. This chain uses TRBV28 with TRBJ2-7, with unresolved D. The CDR3 runs to 15 residues. Germline loops: CDR1 MDHEN, CDR2 SYDVKM. The ends were cut back, 1 base at V and 2 bases at J, with 12 bases in the middle. The CDR3 protein is CASSLYRVTAYEQYF. The CDR3 DNA reads TGTGCCAGCAGTTTATATCGGGTCACTGCCTACGAGCAGTACTTC.

On this clone: Other DNA sequences in this sample translate to the same CDR3. The chain combines TRBV7-3 with TRBJ2-1; the match to TRBD1 covers 10 bases. This CDR3 has 15 amino acids. CDR1 and CDR2 (germline): SGHTA, FQGTGA. With 5 bases clipped from V and 8 bases from J, the junction kept 9 bases outside the gene matches. CDR3 in DNA: TGTGCCAGCAGCCCAGGGGGACAGGGGTTCGATGAGCAGTTCTTC. The encoded protein is CASSPGGQGFDEQFF.

The CDR3 DNA reads as TGTGCCAGCAGCTTAGACCGGATCGAGCAGTACTTC. Encoded protein: CASSLDRIEQYF. The chain couples TRBV7-2 to TRBJ2-7; D gene ambiguous. Germline V gene data show CDR1 as SGHTA and CDR2 as FQGNSA. V lost 1 base to trimming and J lost 6 bases, with 7 bases between them. This CDR3 comprises 12 residues.

This clone has more than one count but fewer than ten. The V call is TRBV5-1, the J call TRBJ2-3, with 10 bases matching TRBD1. J gave up 1 base and V 3 bases, and 2 bases lay outside the gene matches. This CDR3 region has 15 residues. Germline lookup yields CDR1 SGHRS and CDR2 YFSETQ. CDR3 coding DNA: TGCGCCAGCAGCTCCGGGACAGGGGGCACAGATACGCAGTATTTT. It translates to CASSSGTGGTDTQYF.

This clone was recorded a few times. This chain joins TRBV11-2 and TRBJ1-6; no reliable D call. The germline CDR1 and CDR2 sequences are SGHAT and FQNNGV. The CDR3 length is 13 residues. V was pared by 7 bases and J by 6 bases, with 10 bases between. CDR3 in amino acids: CASTGVGNSPLHF. CDR3 nucleotide sequence: TGTGCCAGCACCGGGGTCGGTAATTCACCCCTCCACTTT.

J is TRBJ1-4 and V is TRBV5-4, with unresolved D. Germline V gives CDR1 SGHNT, CDR2 YYREEE (reference sequence). The V and J ends lost 0 bases and 4 bases respectively, with 16 bases between them. The length of the CDR3 is 17 residues. The CDR3 region is CASSLGRRASGNEKLFF. Written as DNA, the CDR3 is TGTGCCAGCAGCTTGGGACGCCGGGCTTCGGGTAATGAAAAACTGTTTTTT.

V usage is TRBV24-1 and J usage is TRBJ2-3, with 8 bases matching TRBD1. Germline V gives CDR1 KGHDR, CDR2 SFDVKD. There are 12 residues in the CDR3. The V gene end was trimmed by 10 bases and the J gene end by 2 bases; junction bases not matched to a gene: 1. The CDR3 here is CATGQATDTQYF. In DNA, the CDR3 is TGTGCCACGGGACAGGCCACAGATACGCAGTATTTT.

This clone came up a few times. V and J are TRBV27 and TRBJ2-5, with D perhaps matching TRBD1 or TRBD2 (6 bases each). This CDR3 is 14 amino acids long. The V gene lost 6 bases and the J gene lost 3 bases, with 14 bases spanning the gap. The germline V gene encodes CDR1 MNHEY and CDR2 SMNVEV (reference sequence). The CDR3 nucleotides read TGTGCCAGCAGAAGAACAGGGACTGAAGAGACCCAGTACTTC. Its translation: CASRRTGTEETQYF.

This sequence joins TRBV19 and TRBJ1-5; the D is unclear. Trimming took 3 bases from V and 7 from J, leaving 10 bases between them. The germline V gene encodes CDR1 LNHDA and CDR2 SQIVND (reference sequence). The CDR3 extends over 13 amino acids. As DNA, the CDR3 is TGTGCCAGTAGTATGTCGGGAGACCAGCCCCAGCATTTT. Translation gives CASSMSGDQPQHF.

The genes are TRBV12-3 or TRBV12-4 and TRBJ1-1; D is uncertain. Trimming stripped 5 bases from V and 6 bases from J, with 7 bases between. This CDR3 has 11 amino acids. The CDR3 spells CASSRPAEAFF. CDR3 DNA sequence: TGTGCCAGCAGTCGTCCCGCTGAAGCTTTCTTT.

The table lists this clone with a count of one. The chain links TRBV7-9 to TRBJ1-6; D might be TRBD1 (6 bases). V was shortened by 6 bases and J by 6 bases, with 9 bases between the two germline ends. The V gene's germline CDR1 is SEHNR and CDR2 FQNEAQ (reference sequence). This CDR3 has 13 amino acids. CDR3 nucleotides: TGTGCCAGCAGGGGACAACCTAATTCACCCCTCCACTTT. Its protein is CASRGQPNSPLHF.

The J gene is TRBJ1-1, the V gene TRBV15; 7 nucleotides match TRBD1. Germline CDR1 LNHNV, CDR2 YYDKDF (reference sequence). V lost 3 bases and J lost 5; bases outside the gene matches: 6. This CDR3 contains 14 residues. The CDR3 bases are TGTGCCACCAGCAGCGGGCAGGGGGATACTGAAGCTTTCTTT. Its translation is CATSSGQGDTEAFF.

The rearrangement links TRBV9 to TRBJ2-1; D is unclear. Trimming shortened V by 0 bases and J by 6 bases, and 7 bases separated the two germline ends. This CDR3 region has 13 residues. Germline V gene data show CDR1 as SGDLS and CDR2 as YYNGEE. The CDR3 spells CASSVAPTNEQFF. In DNA form, the CDR3 reads TGTGCCAGCAGCGTAGCCCCTACCAATGAGCAGTTCTTC.

This clone was seen a single time. V and J are TRBV7-9 and TRBJ2-3; D possibly matches TRBD1 or TRBD2 (6 bases each). The V gene lost 5 bases and the J gene lost 2 bases, with 17 bases spanning the gap. The CDR3 extends over 16 amino acids. CDR1 and CDR2 from the germline V gene are SEHNR and FQNEAQ (reference sequence). The CDR3 here is CASSPGGSIFTDTQYF. CDR3 sequence (DNA): TGTGCCAGCAGCCCCGGGGGCAGCATTTTCACAGATACGCAGTATTTT.

This chain uses TRBV27 with TRBJ1-2; TRBD1 aligns across 10 bases. This CDR3 spans 15 amino acids. V was clipped by 2 bases and J by 2 bases; unmatched bases: 2. Per germline, CDR1 MNHEY and CDR2 SMNVEV (reference sequence). The CDR3 is CASSLRDRGNYGYTF. CDR3 coding DNA: TGTGCCAGCAGTTTAAGGGACAGGGGAAACTATGGCTACACCTTC.